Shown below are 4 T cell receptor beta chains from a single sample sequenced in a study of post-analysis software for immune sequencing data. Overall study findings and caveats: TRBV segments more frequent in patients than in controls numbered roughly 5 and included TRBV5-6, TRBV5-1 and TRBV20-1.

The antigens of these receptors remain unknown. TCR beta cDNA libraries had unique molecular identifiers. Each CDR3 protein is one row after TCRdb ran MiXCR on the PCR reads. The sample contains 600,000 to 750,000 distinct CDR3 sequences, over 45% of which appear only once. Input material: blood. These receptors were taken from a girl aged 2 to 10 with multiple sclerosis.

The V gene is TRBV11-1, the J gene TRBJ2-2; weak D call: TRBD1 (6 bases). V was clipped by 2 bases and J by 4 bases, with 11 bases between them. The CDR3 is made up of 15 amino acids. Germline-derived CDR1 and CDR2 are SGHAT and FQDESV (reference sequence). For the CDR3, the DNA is TGTGCCAGCAGCTTATCCGGGACAACCACCGGGGAGCTGTTTTTT. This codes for CASSLSGTTTGELFF.

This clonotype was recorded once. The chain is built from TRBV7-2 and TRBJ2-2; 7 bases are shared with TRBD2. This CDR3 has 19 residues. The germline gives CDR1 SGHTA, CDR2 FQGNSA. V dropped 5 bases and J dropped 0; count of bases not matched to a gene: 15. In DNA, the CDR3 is TGTGCCAGCAGCCCCAGAAGGCGGGGGACCACCGCGAACACCGGGGAGCTGTTTTTT. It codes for CASSPRRRGTTANTGELFF.

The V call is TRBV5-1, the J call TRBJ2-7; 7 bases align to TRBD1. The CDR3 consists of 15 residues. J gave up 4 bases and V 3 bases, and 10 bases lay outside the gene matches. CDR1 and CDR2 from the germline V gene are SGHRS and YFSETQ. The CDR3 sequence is CASSWTTGFGYEQYF. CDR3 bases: TGCGCCAGCAGCTGGACGACAGGGTTTGGGTACGAGCAGTACTTC.

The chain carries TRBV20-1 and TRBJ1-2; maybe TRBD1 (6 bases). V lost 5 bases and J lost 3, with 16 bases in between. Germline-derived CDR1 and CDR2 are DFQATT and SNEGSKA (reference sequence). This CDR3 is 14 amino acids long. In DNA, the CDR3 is TGCAGTGCTGCTCCCGGACAGTCCCACTATGGCTACACCTTC. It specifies CSAAPGQSHYGYTF.